This T cell receptor beta chain came from a study of beta chain features in type 1 diabetes. Every bit of the isolated RNA underwent reverse transcription, so sequencing read expressed TCRB transcripts. Sequencing used immunoSEQ multiplex PCR; TCRdb keeps in-frame clones, though not all of them. Counted here are more than 100,000 clones, around 9% occurring once; the ten biggest clones make up 0.65% to 0.75%. To note about this clone: As yet, its antigen is unknown.

Trimming removed 7 bases at V and 3 bases at J, with 19 bases between. From germline, CDR1 is SQVTM and CDR2 ANQGSEA. This CDR3 is 15 amino acids long. Study findings and constraints: Moderate yet significant TCRB CDR3 shortening was seen in Type 1 diabetes patients in all four CD4+ subsets.

The rearrangement uses TRBV29-1 and TRBJ1-5; tentatively, D is TRBD1 (5 bases). The TCR sequence derives from a man aged 25 to 40 with type 1 diabetes. Sample: central memory CD4+ T cells from blood. CDR3 sequence (DNA): TGCAGCGGCATAAGGGGTCGGACGTCCAATCAGCCCCAGCATTTT. Protein: CSGIRGRTSNQPQHF.